This TCR beta chain comes out of a study of molecular identifiers for immune sequencing clone quantification. Study outcomes and limitations: Even with 1 million or so naive cells present, spiked Jurkat TCR RNA from one cell was reportedly detectable. More than 97% of effector molecules, versus under 1% of naive-cell molecules, belonged to clones above 20 RNA copies.

This clonotype has a handful of counts. No antigen is known for it. V dropped 6 bases and J dropped 4 bases, with 10 bases sitting between them. Germline V gene lookup returns CDR1 PRHDT and CDR2 FYEKMQ (reference sequence). The CDR3 extends over 14 amino acids. Sorting isolated naive CD8 T cells as CD8+CD4-CCR7+CD45RA+ events. Bulk libraries came from a prior protocol with listed TCR primers. TCRdb recomputed calls from the PCR reads with MiXCR, one row per CDR3 protein. The profile shows 85,000 to 100,000 distinct CDR3 sequences, roughly 24% of them singletons. The TCR comes from a human donor in good health. Some libraries in this study had Jurkat cell RNA spiked in. This chain joins TRBV13 and TRBJ2-6, with D tentatively TRBD1 (6 bases). The sequencing input was naive CD8+ T cells from blood, with Jurkat cell RNA spiked in. Subset indicated: FACS-sorted CD8+CD4-CCR7+CD45RA+ naive T cells. The DNA for the CDR3 is TGTGCCAGCAGTGAGGGGACAGGGGCCAACGTCCTGACTTTC. It codes for CASSEGTGANVLTF.